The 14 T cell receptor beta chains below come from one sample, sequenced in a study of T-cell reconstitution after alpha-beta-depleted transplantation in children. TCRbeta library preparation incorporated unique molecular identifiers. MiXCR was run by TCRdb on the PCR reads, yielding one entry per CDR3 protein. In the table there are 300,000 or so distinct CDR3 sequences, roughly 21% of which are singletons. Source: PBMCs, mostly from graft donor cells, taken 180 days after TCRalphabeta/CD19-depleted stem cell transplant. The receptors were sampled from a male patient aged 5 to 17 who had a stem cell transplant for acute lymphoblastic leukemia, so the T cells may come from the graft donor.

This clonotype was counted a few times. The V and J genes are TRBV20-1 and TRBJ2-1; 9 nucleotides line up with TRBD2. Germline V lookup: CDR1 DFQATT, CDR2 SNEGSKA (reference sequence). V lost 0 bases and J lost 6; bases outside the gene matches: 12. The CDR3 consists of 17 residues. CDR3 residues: CSARDPLVAGVGNEQFF. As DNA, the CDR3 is TGCAGTGCTAGAGATCCCCTCGTAGCGGGAGTAGGCAATGAGCAGTTCTTC.

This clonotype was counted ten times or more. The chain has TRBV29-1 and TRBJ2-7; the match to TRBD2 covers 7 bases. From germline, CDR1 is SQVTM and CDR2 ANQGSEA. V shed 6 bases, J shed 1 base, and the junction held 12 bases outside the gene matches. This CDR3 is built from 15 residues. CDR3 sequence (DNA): TGCAGCGTCGTTTTCGGTAGCGGGTCATCCTACGAGCAGTACTTC. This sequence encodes CSVVFGSGSSYEQYF.

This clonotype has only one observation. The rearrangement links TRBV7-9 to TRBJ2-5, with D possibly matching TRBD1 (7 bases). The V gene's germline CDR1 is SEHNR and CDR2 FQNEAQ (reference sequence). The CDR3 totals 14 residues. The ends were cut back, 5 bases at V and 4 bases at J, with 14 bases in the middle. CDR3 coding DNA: TGTGCCAGCAGCCCATCAGGGGGAGGAGAGACCCAGTACTTC. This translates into CASSPSGGGETQYF.

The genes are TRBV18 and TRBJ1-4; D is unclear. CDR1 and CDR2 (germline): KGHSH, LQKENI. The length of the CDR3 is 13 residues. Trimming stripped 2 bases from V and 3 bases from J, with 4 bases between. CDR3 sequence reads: CASSPTANEKLFF. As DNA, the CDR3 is TGTGCCAGCTCACCAACGGCTAATGAAAAACTGTTTTTT.

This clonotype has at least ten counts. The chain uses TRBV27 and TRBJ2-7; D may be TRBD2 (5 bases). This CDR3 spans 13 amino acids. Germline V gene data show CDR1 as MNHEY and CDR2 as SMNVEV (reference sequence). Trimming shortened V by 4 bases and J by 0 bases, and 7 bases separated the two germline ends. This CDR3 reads CASSWRSSYEQYF. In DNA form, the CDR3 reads TGTGCCAGCAGTTGGAGGAGCTCCTACGAGCAGTACTTC.

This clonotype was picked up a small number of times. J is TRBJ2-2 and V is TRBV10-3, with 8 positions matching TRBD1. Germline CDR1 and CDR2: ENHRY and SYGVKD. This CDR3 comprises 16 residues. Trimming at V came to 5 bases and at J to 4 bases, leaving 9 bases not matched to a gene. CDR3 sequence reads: CAISLGDRGGTGELFF. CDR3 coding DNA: TGTGCCATCAGTTTGGGCGACAGGGGTGGCACCGGGGAGCTGTTTTTT.

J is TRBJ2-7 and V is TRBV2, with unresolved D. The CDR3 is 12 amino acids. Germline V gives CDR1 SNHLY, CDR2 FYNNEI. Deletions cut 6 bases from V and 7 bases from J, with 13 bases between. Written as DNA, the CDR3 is TGTGCCAGCAGGGGAAGAGAACTAGAGCAGTACTTC. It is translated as CASRGRELEQYF.

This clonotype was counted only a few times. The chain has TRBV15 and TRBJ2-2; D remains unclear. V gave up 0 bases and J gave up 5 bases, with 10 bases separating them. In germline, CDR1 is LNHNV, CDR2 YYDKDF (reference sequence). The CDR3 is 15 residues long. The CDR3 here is CATSRDGPATGELFF. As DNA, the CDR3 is TGTGCCACCAGCAGAGATGGACCCGCGACCGGGGAGCTGTTTTTT.

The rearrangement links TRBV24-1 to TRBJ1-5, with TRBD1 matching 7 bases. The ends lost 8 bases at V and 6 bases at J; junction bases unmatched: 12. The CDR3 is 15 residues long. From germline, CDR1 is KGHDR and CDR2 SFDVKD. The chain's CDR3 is CATNVRTGGIQPQHF. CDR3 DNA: TGTGCCACCAATGTGCGGACAGGAGGAATTCAGCCCCAGCATTTT.

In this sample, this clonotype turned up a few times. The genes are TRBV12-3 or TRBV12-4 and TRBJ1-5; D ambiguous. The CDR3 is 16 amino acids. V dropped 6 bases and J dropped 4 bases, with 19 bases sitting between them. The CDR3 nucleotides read TGTGCCAGCAGCCATGAGTTGCGGCTAAGAAATCAGCCCCAGCATTTT. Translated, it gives CASSHELRLRNQPQHF.

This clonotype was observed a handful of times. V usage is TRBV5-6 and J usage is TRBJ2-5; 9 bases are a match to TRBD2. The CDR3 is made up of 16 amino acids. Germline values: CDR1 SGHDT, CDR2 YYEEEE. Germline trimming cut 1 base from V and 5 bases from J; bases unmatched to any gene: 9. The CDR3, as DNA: TGTGCCAGCAGCTTGCGTGGGACTAGCACCATGGAGACCCAGTACTTC. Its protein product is CASSLRGTSTMETQYF.

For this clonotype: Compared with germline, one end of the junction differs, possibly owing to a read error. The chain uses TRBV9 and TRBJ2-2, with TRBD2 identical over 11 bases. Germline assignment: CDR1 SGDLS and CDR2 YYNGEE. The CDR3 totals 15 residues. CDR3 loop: CASSGGTSGTGEPFF. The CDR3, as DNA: TGTGCCAGCAGCGGCGGGACTAGCGGCACCGGGGAGCCGTTTTTT. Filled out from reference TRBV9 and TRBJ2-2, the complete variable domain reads DSGVTQTPKHLITATGQRVTLRCSPRSGDLSVYWYQQSLDQGLQFLIQYYNGEERAKGNILERFSAQQFPDLHSELNLSSLELGDSALYFCASSGGTSGTGEPFFGEGSRLTVL.

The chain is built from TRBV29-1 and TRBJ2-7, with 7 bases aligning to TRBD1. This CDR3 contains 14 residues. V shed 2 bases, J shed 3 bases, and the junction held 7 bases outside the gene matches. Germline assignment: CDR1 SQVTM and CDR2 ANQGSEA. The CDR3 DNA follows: TGCAGCGTTGAAAGGGAACAGGGGTACTACGAGCAGTACTTC. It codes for CSVEREQGYYEQYF.

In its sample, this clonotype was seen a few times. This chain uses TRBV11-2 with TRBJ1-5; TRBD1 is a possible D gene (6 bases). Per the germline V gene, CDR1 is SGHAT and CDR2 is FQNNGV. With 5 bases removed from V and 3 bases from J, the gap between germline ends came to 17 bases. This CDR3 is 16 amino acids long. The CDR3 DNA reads TGTGCCAGCAGCGCCACACAGGGTTTGGTCAATCAGCCCCAGCATTTT. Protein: CASSATQGLVNQPQHF. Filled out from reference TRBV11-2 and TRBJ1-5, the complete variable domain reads EAGVAQSPRYKIIEKRQSVAFWCNPISGHATLYWYQQILGQGPKLLIQFQNNGVVDDSQLPKDRFSAERLKGVDSTLKIQPAKLEDSAVYLCASSATQGLVNQPQHFGDGTRLSIL.